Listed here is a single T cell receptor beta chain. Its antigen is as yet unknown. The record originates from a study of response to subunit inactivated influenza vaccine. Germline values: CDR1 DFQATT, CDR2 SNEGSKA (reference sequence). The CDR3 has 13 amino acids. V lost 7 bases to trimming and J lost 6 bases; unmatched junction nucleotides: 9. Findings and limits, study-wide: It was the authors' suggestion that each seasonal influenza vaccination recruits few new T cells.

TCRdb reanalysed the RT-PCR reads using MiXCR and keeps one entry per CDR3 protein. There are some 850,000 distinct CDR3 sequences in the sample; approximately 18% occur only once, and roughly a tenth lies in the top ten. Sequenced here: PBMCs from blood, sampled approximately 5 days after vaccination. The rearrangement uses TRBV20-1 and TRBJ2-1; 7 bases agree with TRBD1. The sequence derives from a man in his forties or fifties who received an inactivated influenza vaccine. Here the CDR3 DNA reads TGCAGTGTTTGGACAGGTTTAGTCAATGAGCAGTTCTTC. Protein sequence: CSVWTGLVNEQFF.